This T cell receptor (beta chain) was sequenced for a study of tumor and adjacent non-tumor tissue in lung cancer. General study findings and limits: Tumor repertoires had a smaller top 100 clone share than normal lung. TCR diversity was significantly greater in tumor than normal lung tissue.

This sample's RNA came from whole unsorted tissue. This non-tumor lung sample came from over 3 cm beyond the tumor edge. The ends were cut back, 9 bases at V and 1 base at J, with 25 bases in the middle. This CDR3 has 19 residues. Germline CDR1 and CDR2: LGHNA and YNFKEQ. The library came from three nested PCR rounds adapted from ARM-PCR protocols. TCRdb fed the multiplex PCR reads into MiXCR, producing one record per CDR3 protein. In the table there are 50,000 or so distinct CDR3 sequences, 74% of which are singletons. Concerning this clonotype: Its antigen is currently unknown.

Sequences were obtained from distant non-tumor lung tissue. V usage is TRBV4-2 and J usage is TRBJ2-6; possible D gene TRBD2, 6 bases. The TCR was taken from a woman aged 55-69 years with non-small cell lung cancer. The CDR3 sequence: CASNQATGRAFSGANVLTF. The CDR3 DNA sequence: TGTGCCAGTAACCAAGCTACCGGGAGAGCTTTTTCTGGGGCCAACGTCCTGACTTTC.